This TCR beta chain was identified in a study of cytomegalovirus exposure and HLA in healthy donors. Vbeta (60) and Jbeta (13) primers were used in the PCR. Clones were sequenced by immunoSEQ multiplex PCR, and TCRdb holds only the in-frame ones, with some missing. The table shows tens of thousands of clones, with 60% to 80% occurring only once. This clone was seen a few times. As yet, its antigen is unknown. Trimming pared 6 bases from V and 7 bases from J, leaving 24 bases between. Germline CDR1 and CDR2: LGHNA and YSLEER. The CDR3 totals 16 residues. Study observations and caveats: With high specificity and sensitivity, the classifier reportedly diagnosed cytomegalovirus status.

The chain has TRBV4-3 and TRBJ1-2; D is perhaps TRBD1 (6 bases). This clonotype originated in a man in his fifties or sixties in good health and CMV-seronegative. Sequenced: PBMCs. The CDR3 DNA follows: TGCGCCAGCAGTCGTGGAGCGGCAGAGGTAGGGGGTGGCTACACCTTC. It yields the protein CASSRGAAEVGGGYTF.